The T cell receptor beta chain described here comes from a study of T cells after somatic rescue of genetic block. TCRdb's copy holds only in-frame clones and misses some; the assay was immunoSEQ multiplex PCR. The table lists about 8,000 clones, around 75% of them singletons. The V gene's germline CDR1 is MRHNA and CDR2 SNTAGT. The length of the CDR3 is 16 residues. Trimming cost V 6 bases and J 4 bases; bases outside gene matches: 8. Source material: peripheral blood mononuclear cells (PBMCs). The sequence came from a boy younger than 18. V usage is TRBV6-4 and J usage is TRBJ1-5, with 11 nucleotides matching TRBD1. This CDR3 reads CASSIGQGALNQPQHF. CDR3 sequence (DNA): TGTGCCAGCAGCATAGGACAGGGGGCTCTAAATCAGCCCCAGCATTTT.